This T cell receptor (beta chain) was sequenced during a study of T cell repertoires in cytomegalovirus infection (dated by TCRdb to the late 2010s). General notes on the study: Donor HLA type was relevant to the analysis, because carriage of CMV infection together with the matching HLA type was indicated by public TCR beta signatures.

Broader findings and caveats from the paper: In both this cohort and an independent roughly 400-donor cohort, the cumulative frequency of public TCR beta family members distinguished carriers of CMV infection plus the relevant HLA type. In the ex vivo response, HLA-C-restricted CMV-specific TCR beta clonotypes were dominant, and in two of eight donors the single most frequent clonotype came from this HLA-C-restricted group.

Sequencing was performed on an Illumina HiSeq 1500. TCRdb reprocessing: public reads trimmed at Q25 with fastp, clones called with MiXCR, in-frame beta chains kept. Identical CDR3 proteins give one entry, which carries the most common genes and DNA. This sample lists roughly 640,000 distinct CDR3 sequences; approximately 24% were detected once. The ten largest clonotypes hold roughly 8% of the sample. There are 16 amino acids in the CDR3, from cysteine to phenylalanine inclusive. The retained sequence is limited to the CDR3, 48 bases, with the frame set at the first base. CDR1 is given as MNHNS and CDR2 as SASEGT, both from the germline V gene. Cut back by 6 bases and 0 bases, the V and J ends lie 15 bases apart. In regard to this clonotype: Its antigen is currently not known. Base qualities are not recorded, but no much larger clone differs from it by a single base.

The receptor was derived from a human donor in good health (CMV status not recorded). Some clones in this sample may be carry-over from other donors' samples. The sequenced sample consisted of CD8+ T cells from PBMCs. This sequence uses TRBV6-1 and TRBJ1-5; a confident D gene designation cannot be given. For the CDR3, the sequence is CASSENTQYSNQPQHF. In nucleotide form, the sequence is TGTGCCAGCAGCGAAAATACACAGTATAGCAATCAGCCCCAGCATTTT.